The entry below describes one T cell receptor (beta chain). The clone's antigen remains unknown. The input lacks base qualities; no much larger clone sits a single base away. TCRbeta CDR3 regions were amplified from genomic DNA using the immunoSEQ Assay, a bias-controlled multiplex PCR. The authors processed their data as follows. Within the assay, amplification of reference gene primers was used to estimate how many nucleated cells each sample contained. To quantify the absolute abundance of each unique TCRbeta CDR3 rearrangement, sequence reads were collapsed and filtered. Productive Simpson clonality was computed per sample as the square root of Simpson's diversity index over productive rearrangements. TCRdb holds this immuneACCESS table with in-frame rearrangements only. Some clones are missing; in checked studies, unresolved V genes explain under half, and the rest has no known cause. V, J and clone size derive from that table, while D and trimming were established from the DNA sequence. Counted in this sample were more than 100,000 clones; around 84% of them appeared once. Nearly 4% of the sample belongs to the ten largest clones.

The entry originates in a study of blood T cell repertoires in COVID-19 (dated by TCRdb to about 2020). Looking at the study overall: Samples from collaborators originated in the United States, Italy and Spain and spanned both the acute and convalescent phases of COVID-19. Samples came from the ongoing ImmuneRACE study (first 160 participants) plus 1,254 subjects from 6 global collaborators. Subjects who had been exposed to COVID-19, were actively infected with it, or had recovered from it provided the deeply sampled blood TCRbeta repertoires that made up the dataset. A freely available public database, intended as a resource for researchers studying the immune response to SARS-CoV-2, is where the repertoires were released. The prospective study material was composed of cDNA or gDNA derived from T cells, B-cell-depleted T cells, or PBMCs. Where HLA class I and class II types were available, the types were taken from metadata supplied by the sample provider, not from assay-based typing. The sample metadata nearly always contained a de-identified subject ID, COVID-19 status, age in years and sex.

Enrolling through a virtual design, the prospective study's participants ranged in age from roughly 18 to 100 years and lived across around 25 United States geographic areas. In the prospective study, participants were assigned to cohorts based on the clinical history participants reported in a screening survey and a study questionnaire. ImmuneRACE Cohort 3 recovered participants were defined by two consecutive negative NP/OP PCR tests, healthcare professional clearance, or symptom resolution. In the prospective study, whole blood, serum and a nasopharyngeal or oropharyngeal swab were collected from each participant by mobile phlebotomists. Prospective study participants could optionally give additional blood draws and questionnaires over a roughly two-month period. Blood samples from the prospective study were shipped frozen or at room temperature prior to DNA extraction. Spanning cysteine to phenylalanine, the CDR3 consists of 15 amino acids. Left in the record is the CDR3 DNA by itself, 45 bases read in frame from the first base. Between the V and J ends, shortened by 0 bases and 8 bases respectively, the junction contains 16 bases. CDR1 and CDR2, per the germline V gene, are LGHNA and YSLEER.

The research as a whole found: The amount of clinical and demographic metadata varied by source and participant and was provided uncurated.

Sequenced input: PBMCs or T cells enriched from blood (not recorded which). The sequence was collected from a woman aged 25 to 39 who had recovered from COVID-19. The chain is assembled from TRBV4-3 and TRBJ1-2, with the D gene uncertain. The nucleotides are TGCGCCAGCAGCCAAGATCGCGCCCGCTGGCGGGGCTACACCTTC. It encodes CASSQDRARWRGYTF.